This T cell receptor beta chain was captured by sequencing in a study of cytomegalovirus exposure and HLA in healthy donors. Overall study results and limits: Previous analysis showed most TCR beta V segments were productive about 87% or about 30% of the time.

As concerns this clone: Antigen unknown.

Amplification used 60 Vbeta primers and 13 Jbeta primers. TCRdb's copy holds only in-frame clones and misses some; the assay was immunoSEQ multiplex PCR. The sample records about 120,000 clones, under 85% being singletons. With 3 bases removed from V and 7 bases from J, the gap between germline ends came to 13 bases. This CDR3 is built from 15 residues. Per germline, CDR1 KGHSH and CDR2 LQKENI. The sequence was collected from a man in his forties in good health and CMV-seropositive. Sample: PBMCs. V gene TRBV18 combines with J gene TRBJ1-6; D possibly corresponds to TRBD1 (5 bases). The CDR3 DNA reads TGTGCCAGCTCACCTACCCAGGGTCGAAATTCACCCCTCCACTTT. It translates to CASSPTQGRNSPLHF.